This TCR beta chain is drawn from a study of blood T cell repertoires in COVID-19. After removal of 6 bases from V and 4 bases from J, the junction contained 8 bases not matched to a gene. Per the germline V gene, CDR1 is KGHSH and CDR2 is LQKENI. The CDR3 is made up of 15 amino acids. Participant-reported clinical history was the basis for cohort assignment. Clones were sequenced by immunoSEQ multiplex PCR, and TCRdb holds only the in-frame ones, with some missing. The sample records 200,000 to 300,000 clones, 75% to 85% being singletons. The chain links TRBV18 to TRBJ2-2, with TRBD2 identical over 7 bases. The sample consisted of PBMCs or T cells enriched from blood (not recorded which). The TCR originated in a woman aged 45-60 years with acute COVID-19. This CDR3 is CASSSGSSGTGELFF. As DNA, the CDR3 is TGTGCCAGCTCCAGCGGATCTAGCGGCACCGGGGAGCTGTTTTTT.